This T cell receptor (beta chain) emerged from a study of CD8 T cells in ankylosing spondylitis. The CDR3 covers 14 residues. V was clipped by 9 bases and J by 0 bases, with 11 bases between them. The germline gives CDR1 SNHLY, CDR2 FYNNEI. A single record per CDR3 protein comes from TCRdb applying MiXCR to the 5' RACE reads. Altogether 310,000 or so distinct CDR3 sequences are present, around 20% being singletons, with the ten largest covering around 8%. About this clonotype itself: Its antigen is not identified.

Study-wide results and caveats: The clones that were linked to disease were reported to be significantly enriched in matched synovial fluid samples from ankylosing spondylitis patients.

This chain links TRBV2 with TRBJ1-4, with a weak D call TRBD1 (6 bases). The specimen sequenced was blood, either unsorted or a sorted T cell fraction (not recorded which). This clonotype was obtained from a male donor with ankylosing spondylitis or in good health (not recorded which). Here the CDR3 DNA reads TGTGCCAGTAAACAGGGCCCAACTAATGAAAAACTGTTTTTT. It translates to CASKQGPTNEKLFF.